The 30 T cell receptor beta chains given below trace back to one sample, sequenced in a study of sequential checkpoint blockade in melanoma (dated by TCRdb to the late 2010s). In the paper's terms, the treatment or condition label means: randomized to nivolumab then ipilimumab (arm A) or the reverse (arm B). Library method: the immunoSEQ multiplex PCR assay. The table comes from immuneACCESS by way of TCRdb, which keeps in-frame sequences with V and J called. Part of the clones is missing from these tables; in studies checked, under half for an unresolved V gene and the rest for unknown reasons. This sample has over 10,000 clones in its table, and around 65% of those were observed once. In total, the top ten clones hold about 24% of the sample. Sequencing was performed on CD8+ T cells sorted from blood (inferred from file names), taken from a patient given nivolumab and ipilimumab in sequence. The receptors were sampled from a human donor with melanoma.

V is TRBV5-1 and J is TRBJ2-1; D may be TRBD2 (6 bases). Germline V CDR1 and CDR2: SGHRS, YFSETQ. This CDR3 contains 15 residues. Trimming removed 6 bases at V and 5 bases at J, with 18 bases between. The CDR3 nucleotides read TGCGCCAGCACACGTTCCCCGGGACTTAACAATGAGCAGTTCTTC. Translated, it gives CASTRSPGLNNEQFF.

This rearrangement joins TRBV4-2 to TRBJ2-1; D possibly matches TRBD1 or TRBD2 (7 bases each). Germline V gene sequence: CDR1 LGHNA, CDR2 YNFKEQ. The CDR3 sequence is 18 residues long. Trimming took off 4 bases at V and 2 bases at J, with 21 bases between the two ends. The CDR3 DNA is TGTGCCAGCAGCCCAGACAGGGAGGGTTTGGTGGCCTACAATGAGCAGTTCTTC. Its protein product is CASSPDREGLVAYNEQFF.

CDR3 DNA: TGTGCCAGCACCACCGACAAGGCGATGGCCGGCTATGGCTACACCTTC. This gives the protein CASTTDKAMAGYGYTF. The V gene is TRBV27, the J gene TRBJ1-2; D not resolved. Germline CDR1 reads MNHEY; CDR2 reads SMNVEV (reference sequence). V was clipped by 7 bases and J by 4 bases, with 22 bases between them. This CDR3 spans 16 amino acids.

The CDR3 is CATSRVRHTDTQYF. CDR3 bases: TGTGCCACCAGCAGAGTTAGACACACAGATACGCAGTATTTT. This sequence joins TRBV15 and TRBJ2-3; D is ambiguous. This CDR3 is built from 14 residues. The ends were cut back, 1 base at V and 2 bases at J, with 7 bases in the middle. Looked up from germline, CDR1 is LNHNV and CDR2 is YYDKDF (reference sequence).

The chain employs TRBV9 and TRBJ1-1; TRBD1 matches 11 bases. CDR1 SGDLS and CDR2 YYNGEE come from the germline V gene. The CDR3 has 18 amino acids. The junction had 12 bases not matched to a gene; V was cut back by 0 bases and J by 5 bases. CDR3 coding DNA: TGTGCCAGCAGCGTAGACGGGGGGACAGGGGGGAAAGAAACTGAAGCTTTCTTT. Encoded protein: CASSVDGGTGGKETEAFF.

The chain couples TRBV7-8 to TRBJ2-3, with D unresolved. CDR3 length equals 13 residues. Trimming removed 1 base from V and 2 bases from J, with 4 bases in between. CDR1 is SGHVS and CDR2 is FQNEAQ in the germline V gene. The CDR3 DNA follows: TGTGCCAGCAGCTTAGGAGTCACAGATACGCAGTATTTT. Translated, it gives CASSLGVTDTQYF.

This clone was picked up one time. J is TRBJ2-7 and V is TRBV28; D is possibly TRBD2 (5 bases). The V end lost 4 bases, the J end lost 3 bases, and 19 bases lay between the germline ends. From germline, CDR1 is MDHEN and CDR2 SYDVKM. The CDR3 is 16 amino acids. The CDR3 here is CASSSFEGSNLYEQYF. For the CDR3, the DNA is TGTGCCAGCAGTTCCTTCGAGGGATCCAACCTCTACGAGCAGTACTTC.

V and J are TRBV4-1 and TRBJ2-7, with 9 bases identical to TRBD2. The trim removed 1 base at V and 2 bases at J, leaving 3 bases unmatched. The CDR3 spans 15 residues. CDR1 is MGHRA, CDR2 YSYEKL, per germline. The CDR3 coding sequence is TGCGCCAGCAGCCAAGGTAGCGGGAGTACCTACGAGCAGTACTTC. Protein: CASSQGSGSTYEQYF.

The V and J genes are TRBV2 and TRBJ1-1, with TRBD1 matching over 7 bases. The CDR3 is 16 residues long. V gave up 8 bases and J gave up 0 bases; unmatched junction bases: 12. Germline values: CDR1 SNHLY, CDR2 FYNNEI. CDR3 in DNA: TGTGCCAGCCGACCGACAGGGAGACCGCTGAACACTGAAGCTTTCTTT. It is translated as CASRPTGRPLNTEAFF.

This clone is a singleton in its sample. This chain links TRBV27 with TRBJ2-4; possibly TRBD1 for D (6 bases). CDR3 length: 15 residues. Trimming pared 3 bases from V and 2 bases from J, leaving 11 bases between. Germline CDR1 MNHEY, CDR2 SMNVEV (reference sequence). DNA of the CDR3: TGTGCCAGCAGTTTGGTAGGGGGATCCAAAAACATTCAGTACTTC. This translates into CASSLVGGSKNIQYF.

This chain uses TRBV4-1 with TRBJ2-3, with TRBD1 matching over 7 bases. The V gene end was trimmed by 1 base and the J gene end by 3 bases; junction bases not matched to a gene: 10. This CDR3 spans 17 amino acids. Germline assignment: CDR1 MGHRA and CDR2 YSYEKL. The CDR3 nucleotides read TGCGCCAGCAGCCAAGGAGAGACAGGGATGAGTACAGATACGCAGTATTTT. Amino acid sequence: CASSQGETGMSTDTQYF.

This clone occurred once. The CDR3 DNA follows: TGTGCCAGCAGAGTCGGGACTAGCGGGATCTACAATGAGCAGTTCTTC. Its protein product is CASRVGTSGIYNEQFF. This rearrangement joins TRBV28 to TRBJ2-1, with TRBD2 matching over 13 bases. From germline, CDR1 is MDHEN and CDR2 SYDVKM. This CDR3 region has 16 residues. The V gene end was trimmed by 6 bases and the J gene end by 3 bases; junction bases not matched to a gene: 5.

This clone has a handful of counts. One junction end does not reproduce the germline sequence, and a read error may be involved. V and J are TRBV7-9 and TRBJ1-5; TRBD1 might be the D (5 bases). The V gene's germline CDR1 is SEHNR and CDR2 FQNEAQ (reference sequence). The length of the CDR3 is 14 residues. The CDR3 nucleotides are TGCGCCAGCAGCCAAGGGTGGGGGGATCAGCCCCAGCATTTT. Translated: CASSQGWGDQPQHF.

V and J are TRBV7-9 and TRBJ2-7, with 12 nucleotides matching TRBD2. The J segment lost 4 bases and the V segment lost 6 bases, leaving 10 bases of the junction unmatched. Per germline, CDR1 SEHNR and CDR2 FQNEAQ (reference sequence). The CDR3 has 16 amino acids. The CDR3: CASSSTTSGGTYEQYF. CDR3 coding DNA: TGTGCCAGCAGTTCGACTACTAGCGGGGGGACTTACGAGCAGTACTTC. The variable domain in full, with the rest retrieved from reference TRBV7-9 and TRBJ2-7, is DTGVSQNPRHKITKRGQNVTFRCDPISEHNRLYWYRQTLGQGPEFLTYFQNEAQLEKSRLLSDRFSAERPKGSFSTLEIQRTEQGDSAMYLCASSSTTSGGTYEQYFGPGTRLTVT.

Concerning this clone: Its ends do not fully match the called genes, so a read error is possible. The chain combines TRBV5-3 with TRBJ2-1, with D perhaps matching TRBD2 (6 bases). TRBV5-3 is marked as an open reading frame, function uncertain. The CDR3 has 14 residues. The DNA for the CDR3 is TGCGCCAGCAGAGAGGAGGGTTCCTACAATGAGCAGTTCTTC. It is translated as CASREEGSYNEQFF.

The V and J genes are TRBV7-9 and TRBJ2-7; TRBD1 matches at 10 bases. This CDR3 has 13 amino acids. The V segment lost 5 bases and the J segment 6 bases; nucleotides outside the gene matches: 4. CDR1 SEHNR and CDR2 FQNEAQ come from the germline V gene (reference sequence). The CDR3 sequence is CASSPGTGVEQYF. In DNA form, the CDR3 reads TGTGCCAGCAGCCCCGGGACAGGGGTCGAGCAGTACTTC.

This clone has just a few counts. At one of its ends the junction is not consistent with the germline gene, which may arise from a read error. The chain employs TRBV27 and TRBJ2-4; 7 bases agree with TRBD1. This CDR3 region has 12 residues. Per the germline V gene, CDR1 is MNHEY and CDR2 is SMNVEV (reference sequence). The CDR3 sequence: CASSSPPGQRTF. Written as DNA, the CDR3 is TGTGCCAGCAGTTCACCGCCGGGACAGCGAACGTTC.

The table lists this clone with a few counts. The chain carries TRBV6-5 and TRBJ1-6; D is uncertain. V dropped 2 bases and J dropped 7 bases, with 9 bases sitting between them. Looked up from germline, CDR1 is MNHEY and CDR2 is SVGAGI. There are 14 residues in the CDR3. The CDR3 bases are TGTGCCAGCAGTTACCTACAGAGCAATTCACCCCTCCACTTT. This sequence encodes CASSYLQSNSPLHF.

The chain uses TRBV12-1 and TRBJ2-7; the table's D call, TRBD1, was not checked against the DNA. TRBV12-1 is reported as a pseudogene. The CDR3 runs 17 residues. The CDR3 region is CASSFGPRTGPAGEQYF. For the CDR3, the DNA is TGTGCCAGCAGCTTTGGACCTAGGACAGGGCCAGCGGGGGAGCAGTACTTC.

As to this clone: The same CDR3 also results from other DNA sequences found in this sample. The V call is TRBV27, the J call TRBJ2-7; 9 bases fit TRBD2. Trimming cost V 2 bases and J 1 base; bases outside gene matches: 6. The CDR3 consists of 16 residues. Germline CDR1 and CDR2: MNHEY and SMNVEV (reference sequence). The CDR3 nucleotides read TGTGCCAGCAGTTTACAAGCTAGCGGGGATTCCTACGAGCAGTACTTC. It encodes CASSLQASGDSYEQYF.

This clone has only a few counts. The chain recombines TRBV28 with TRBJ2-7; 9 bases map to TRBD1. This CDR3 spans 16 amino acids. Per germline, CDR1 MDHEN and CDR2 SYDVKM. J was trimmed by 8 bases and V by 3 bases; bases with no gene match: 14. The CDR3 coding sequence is TGTGCCAGCAGTTTTAACGGCTATTCGGGACAGGGTAAGCAGTACTTC. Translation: CASSFNGYSGQGKQYF. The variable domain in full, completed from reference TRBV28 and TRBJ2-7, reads DVKVTQSSRYLVKRTGEKVFLECVQDMDHENMFWYRQDPGLGLRLIYFSYDVKMKEKGDIPEGYSVSREKKERFSLILESASTNQTSMYLCASSFNGYSGQGKQYFGPGTRLTVT.

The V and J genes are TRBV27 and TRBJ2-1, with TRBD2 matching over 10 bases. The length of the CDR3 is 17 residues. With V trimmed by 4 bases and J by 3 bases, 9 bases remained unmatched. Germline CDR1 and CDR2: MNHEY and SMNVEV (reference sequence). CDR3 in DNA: TGTGCCAGCAGTTCCCCGGGGACTAGCGTCTACTACAATGAGCAGTTCTTC. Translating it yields CASSSPGTSVYYNEQFF.

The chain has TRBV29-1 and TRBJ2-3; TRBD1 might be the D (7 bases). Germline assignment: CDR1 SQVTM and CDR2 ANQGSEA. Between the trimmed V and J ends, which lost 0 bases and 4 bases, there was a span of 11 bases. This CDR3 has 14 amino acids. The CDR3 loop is CSVEDGRGADTQYF. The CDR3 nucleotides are TGCAGCGTTGAAGATGGCAGGGGGGCAGATACGCAGTATTTT.

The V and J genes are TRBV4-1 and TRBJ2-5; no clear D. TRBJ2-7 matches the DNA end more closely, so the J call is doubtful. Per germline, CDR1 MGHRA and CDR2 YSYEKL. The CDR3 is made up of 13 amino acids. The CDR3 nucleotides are TGCGCCAGCAGCCAAAGTCGACTCTACGAGCAGTACTTC. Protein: CASSQSRLYEQYF.

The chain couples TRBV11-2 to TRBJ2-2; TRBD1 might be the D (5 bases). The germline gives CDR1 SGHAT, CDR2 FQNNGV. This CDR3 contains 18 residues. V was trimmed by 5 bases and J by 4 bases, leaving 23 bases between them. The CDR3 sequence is CASSPRQYQAFPTGELFF. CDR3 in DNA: TGTGCCAGCAGCCCCAGACAGTACCAAGCCTTTCCCACCGGGGAGCTGTTTTTT.

CDR3 loop: CASSFEDLGGYTF. The CDR3 DNA is TGTGCCAGCAGCTTTGAAGATCTCGGTGGCTACACCTTC. This chain joins TRBV11-1 and TRBJ1-2; D not certain. V lost 3 bases and J 7 bases, leaving 12 bases between the germline ends. Germline CDR1 SGHAT, CDR2 FQDESV (reference sequence). The CDR3 loop spans 13 amino acids.

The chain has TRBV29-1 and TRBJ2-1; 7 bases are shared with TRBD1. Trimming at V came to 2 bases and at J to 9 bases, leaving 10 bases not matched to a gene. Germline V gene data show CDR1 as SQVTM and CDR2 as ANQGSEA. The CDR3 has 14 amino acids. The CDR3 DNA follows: TGCAGCGTTGAACGGGGTCAGGGGGTCTTTGAGCAGTTCTTC. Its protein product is CSVERGQGVFEQFF.

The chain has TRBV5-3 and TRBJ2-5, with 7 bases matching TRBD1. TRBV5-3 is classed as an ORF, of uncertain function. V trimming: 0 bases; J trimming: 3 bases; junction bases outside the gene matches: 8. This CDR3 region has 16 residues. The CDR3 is CARSLEPRGQKETQYF. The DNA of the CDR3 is TGTGCCAGAAGCTTGGAACCCCGGGGACAGAAAGAGACCCAGTACTTC.

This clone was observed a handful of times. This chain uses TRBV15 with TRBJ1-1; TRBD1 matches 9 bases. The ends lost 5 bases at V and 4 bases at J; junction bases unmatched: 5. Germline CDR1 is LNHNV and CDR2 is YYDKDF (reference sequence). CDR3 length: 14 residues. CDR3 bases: TGTGCCACCAGCTCTCACAGGGGGCTCACTGAAGCTTTCTTT. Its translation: CATSSHRGLTEAFF.

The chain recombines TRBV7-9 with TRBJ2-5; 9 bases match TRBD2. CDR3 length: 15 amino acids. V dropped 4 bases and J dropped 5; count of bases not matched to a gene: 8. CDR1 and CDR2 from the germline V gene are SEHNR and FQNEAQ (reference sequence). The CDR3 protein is CASSSLSGSGETQYF. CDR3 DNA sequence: TGTGCCAGCAGCTCCCTTAGCGGGAGCGGTGAGACCCAGTACTTC.